Below are 27 T cell receptor beta chains sequenced from a single sample in a study of cytomegalovirus exposure and HLA in healthy donors. The table came from immunoSEQ multiplex PCR; TCRdb's copy has only in-frame clones and leaves some out. The sample contains more than 200,000 clones, 87% of which appear only once. Sequencing was performed on PBMCs. All receptors come from a man aged 18 to 35 in good health and CMV-seropositive.

V is TRBV7-3 and J is TRBJ2-1; D is perhaps TRBD1 or TRBD2 (5 bases each). The V gene's germline CDR1 is SGHTA and CDR2 FQGTGA. CDR3 length equals 14 residues. V was trimmed by 1 base and J by 8 bases, leaving 12 bases between them. CDR3 amino acids: CASSLNGRDDEQFF. For the CDR3, the DNA is TGTGCCAGCAGCTTAAATGGCAGGGACGATGAGCAGTTCTTC.

This sequence joins TRBV27 and TRBJ1-5; 7 bases agree with TRBD1. The V and J ends lost 5 bases and 5 bases, in that order; junction bases with no gene match: 6. In germline, CDR1 is MNHEY, CDR2 SMNVEV (reference sequence). The CDR3 covers 14 residues. CDR3 amino acids: CASSPRQGHQPQHF. In nucleotides, the CDR3 is TGTGCCAGCAGTCCAAGACAGGGACATCAGCCCCAGCATTTT.

The rearrangement uses TRBV7-3 and TRBJ2-1, with TRBD2 as a possible D gene (5 bases). Germline V gene sequence: CDR1 SGHTA, CDR2 FQGTGA. This CDR3 region has 15 residues. V lost 5 bases to trimming and J lost 0 bases, with 11 bases between them. The CDR3 spells CASSPSGNSYNEQFF. CDR3 nucleotides: TGTGCCAGCAGCCCAAGCGGAAACTCCTACAATGAGCAGTTCTTC.

The rearrangement links TRBV7-9 to TRBJ2-7; D call uncertain. The CDR3 consists of 15 residues. Per the germline V gene, CDR1 is SEHNR and CDR2 is FQNEAQ (reference sequence). Trimming removed 1 base at V and 0 bases at J, with 10 bases between. CDR3: CASSLVAEPSYEQYF. DNA of the CDR3: TGTGCCAGCAGCTTAGTTGCGGAGCCCTCCTACGAGCAGTACTTC.

This clone has just a few counts. The V gene is TRBV6-5, the J gene TRBJ2-7; a weak D match, TRBD2 (6 bases). The CDR3 is 12 residues long. Deletions cut 5 bases from V and 6 bases from J, with 11 bases between. Germline lookup yields CDR1 MNHEY and CDR2 SVGAGI. The CDR3 here is CASSQRGGEQYF. DNA for the CDR3: TGTGCCAGCAGTCAGAGGGGAGGCGAGCAGTACTTC.

This sequence joins TRBV18 and TRBJ2-7; TRBD1 is a possible D gene (6 bases). The V and J ends lost 1 base and 0 bases respectively, with 13 bases between them. The CDR3 spans 16 residues. Germline V gene data show CDR1 as KGHSH and CDR2 as LQKENI. In nucleotides, the CDR3 is TGTGCCAGCTCACCACTTGGGCAGGGGAGCTCCTACGAGCAGTACTTC. Translated: CASSPLGQGSSYEQYF. Supplemented by reference TRBV18 and TRBJ2-7, the full variable domain reads NAGVMQNPRHLVRRRGQEARLRCSPMKGHSHVYWYRQLPEEGLKFMVYLQKENIIDESGMPKERFSAEFPKEGPSILRIQQVVRGDSAAYFCASSPLGQGSSYEQYFGPGTRLTVT.

The V call is TRBV18, the J call TRBJ1-1, with 9 bases that match TRBD1. The V gene's germline CDR1 is KGHSH and CDR2 LQKENI. The CDR3 consists of 14 residues. The ends lost 4 bases at V and 6 bases at J; junction bases unmatched: 6. The CDR3: CASSQGQGRSEAFF. Written as DNA, the CDR3 is TGTGCCAGCTCACAGGGACAGGGAAGGTCTGAAGCTTTCTTT.

The chain employs TRBV27 and TRBJ2-3; 10 nucleotides align to TRBD2. V shed 5 bases, J shed 3 bases, and the junction held 8 bases outside the gene matches. CDR1 MNHEY and CDR2 SMNVEV come from the germline V gene (reference sequence). The CDR3 spans 16 residues. CDR3 nucleotides: TGTGCCAGCAGTCTGCTAGCGGGAGACTTTACAGATACGCAGTATTTT. Translation: CASSLLAGDFTDTQYF.

V usage is TRBV10-1 and J usage is TRBJ2-1; 8 bases agree with TRBD2. Germline loops: CDR1 WNHNN, CDR2 SYGVQD (reference sequence). The CDR3 is 14 residues long. Trimming cost V 9 bases and J 1 base; bases outside gene matches: 5. The CDR3 nucleotides are TGCGCCAGGTCTAGCGGGCGATCCTACAATGAGCAGTTCTTC. Translation gives CARSSGRSYNEQFF.

The chain is built from TRBV30 and TRBJ2-7; TRBD1 is a possible D gene (6 bases). Germline CDR1 is GTSNPN and CDR2 is SVGIG (reference sequence). CDR3 size: 14 residues. V dropped 3 bases and J dropped 3 bases, with 15 bases sitting between them. This CDR3 is CAWSLGQTFYEQYF. The CDR3 DNA is TGTGCCTGGAGCCTCGGACAGACATTCTACGAGCAGTACTTC.

The chain carries TRBV5-4 and TRBJ2-3; the match to TRBD2 covers 12 bases. J gave up 1 base and V 4 bases, and 4 bases lay outside the gene matches. The CDR3 contains 16 residues. Germline V gene sequence: CDR1 SGHNT, CDR2 YYREEE (reference sequence). CDR3 nucleotides: TGTGCCAGCAGCCCGACTAGCGGGGGATGCACAGATACGCAGTATTTT. This translates into CASSPTSGGCTDTQYF.

The chain combines TRBV5-6 with TRBJ1-4; D gene uncertain. Per germline, CDR1 SGHDT and CDR2 YYEEEE. This CDR3 has 14 residues. Trimming took 0 bases from V and 1 from J, leaving 4 bases between them. The chain's CDR3 is CASSLGLTNEKLFF. The CDR3 region has the DNA TGTGCCAGCAGCTTGGGCTTAACTAATGAAAAACTGTTTTTT.

V gene TRBV29-1 combines with J gene TRBJ2-7; D possibly matches TRBD1 or TRBD2 (5 bases each). This CDR3 contains 12 residues. The germline gives CDR1 SQVTM, CDR2 ANQGSEA. The germline V and J ends were trimmed by 2 bases and 2 bases, with 7 bases remaining between them. The CDR3 loop is CSVEMGAYEQYF. Written as DNA, the CDR3 is TGCAGCGTTGAAATGGGGGCCTACGAGCAGTACTTC.

The chain recombines TRBV7-2 with TRBJ2-3; 9 bases agree with TRBD2. J lost 1 base, V lost 3 bases, and 14 bases had no gene match. CDR3 length: 19 residues. The germline V gene has CDR1 SGHTA and CDR2 FQGNSA. CDR3: CASSFYGIPGLAGTDTQYF. The DNA for the CDR3 is TGTGCCAGCAGCTTTTATGGGATCCCGGGACTAGCAGGCACAGATACGCAGTATTTT.

The rearrangement uses TRBV27 and TRBJ2-3; the match to TRBD2 covers 8 bases. This CDR3 is built from 15 residues. Germline V lookup: CDR1 MNHEY, CDR2 SMNVEV (reference sequence). V lost 1 base, J lost 6 bases, and 6 bases stayed unmatched. DNA of the CDR3: TGTGCCAGCAGTTTATTGAGCGGGAGTTGGGATACGCAGTATTTT. Protein sequence: CASSLLSGSWDTQYF.

V gene TRBV4-2 combines with J gene TRBJ2-1, with D possibly TRBD2 on 7 matching bases. Trimming left V 3 bases short and J 2 bases short, with 17 bases between. Germline V lookup: CDR1 LGHNA, CDR2 YNFKEQ. This CDR3 spans 17 amino acids. The CDR3 DNA is TGTGCCAGCAGCCAGAGGGGGGGCCCCAGCGCCTACAATGAGCAGTTCTTC. It specifies CASSQRGGPSAYNEQFF.

The chain has TRBV7-9 and TRBJ2-7; 9 bases fit TRBD2. Germline V lookup: CDR1 SEHNR, CDR2 FQNEAQ (reference sequence). The CDR3 contains 15 residues. J gave up 6 bases and V 5 bases, and 11 bases lay outside the gene matches. CDR3 sequence: CASSPTGGRAPEQYF. DNA of the CDR3: TGTGCCAGCAGCCCGACTGGCGGGAGGGCCCCCGAGCAGTACTTC.

The genes are TRBV9 and TRBJ1-2; 7 positions agree with TRBD1. Losses at the gene ends were 3 bases for V and 1 base for J; bases not matched to a gene: 6. CDR1 and CDR2 from the germline V gene are SGDLS and YYNGEE. The CDR3 is 15 residues long. CDR3 region: CASSADTGVNYGYTF. As DNA, the CDR3 is TGTGCCAGCAGCGCGGACACAGGGGTTAACTATGGCTACACCTTC.

This chain connects TRBV6-5 to TRBJ2-7, with no clear D. This CDR3 spans 13 amino acids. Trimming pared 4 bases from V and 6 bases from J, leaving 13 bases between. CDR1 MNHEY and CDR2 SVGAGI come from the germline V gene. Here the CDR3 reads CASSFGTLGEQYF. The CDR3 region has the DNA TGTGCCAGCAGTTTCGGAACCCTAGGCGAGCAGTACTTC.

The chain joins TRBV7-2 to TRBJ2-3; D is undetermined. V was clipped by 5 bases and J by 1 base, with 4 bases between them. From germline, CDR1 is SGHTA and CDR2 FQGNSA. The CDR3 runs to 12 residues. The CDR3 reads CASSPRTDTQYF. In nucleotides, the CDR3 is TGTGCCAGCAGCCCTCGCACAGATACGCAGTATTTT. Full variable domain (remainder filled in from reference TRBV7-2 and TRBJ2-3): GAGVSQSPSNKVTEKGKDVELRCDPISGHTALYWYRQSLGQGLEFLIYFQGNSAPDKSGLPSDRFSAERTGGSVSTLTIQRTQQEDSAVYLCASSPRTDTQYFGPGTRLTVL.

The V and J genes are TRBV5-6 and TRBJ2-7; D is unclear. The CDR3 sequence is 12 residues long. The V gene lost 1 base and the J gene lost 4 bases, with 6 bases spanning the gap. Germline lookup yields CDR1 SGHDT and CDR2 YYEEEE. CDR3 nucleotide sequence: TGTGCCAGCAGCTTGACAGTTTACGAGCAGTACTTC. Protein product: CASSLTVYEQYF.

This clone occurred a few times. Other DNA variants within this sample encode the same CDR3. CDR3 DNA sequence: TGTGCCAGCAGCTTGGGACTAGCGAACACCGGGGAGCTGTTTTTT. Translated: CASSLGLANTGELFF. The rearrangement uses TRBV7-9 and TRBJ2-2; 8 bases match TRBD2. Trimming took 3 bases from V and 0 from J; bases not matched to a gene: 0. The CDR3 runs to 15 residues. Germline CDR1 and CDR2: SEHNR and FQNEAQ (reference sequence).

This clone appeared a single time. This chain joins TRBV29-1 and TRBJ1-1, with D possibly TRBD1 on 6 matching bases. CDR1 is SQVTM, CDR2 ANQGSEA, per germline. V gave up 6 bases and J gave up 3 bases, with 11 bases separating them. This CDR3 comprises 12 residues. CDR3 loop: CSVRTEYTEAFF. The DNA of the CDR3 is TGCAGCGTAAGGACAGAGTACACTGAAGCTTTCTTT.

The V gene is TRBV5-1, the J gene TRBJ2-3; D uncertain. CDR3 length: 14 amino acids. Trimming pared 4 bases from V and 0 bases from J, leaving 9 bases between. Germline V gene lookup returns CDR1 SGHRS and CDR2 YFSETQ. The CDR3: CASSGEFSTDTQYF. CDR3 DNA sequence: TGCGCCAGCAGCGGGGAATTTAGCACAGATACGCAGTATTTT.

The chain uses TRBV5-6 and TRBJ2-7; tentatively, D is TRBD1 (6 bases). CDR1 SGHDT and CDR2 YYEEEE come from the germline V gene. The CDR3 extends over 18 amino acids. V was pared by 4 bases and J by 4 bases, with 27 bases between. In DNA, the CDR3 is TGTGCCAGCAGCAGTACCGTTCCCGTTCCAGGGGTTCCTTACGAGCAGTACTTC. Translation: CASSSTVPVPGVPYEQYF. Filled out from reference TRBV5-6 and TRBJ2-7, the complete variable domain reads DAGVTQSPTHLIKTRGQQVTLRCSPKSGHDTVSWYQQALGQGPQFIFQYYEEEERQRGNFPDRFSGHQFPNYSSELNVNALLLGDSALYLCASSSTVPVPGVPYEQYFGPGTRLTVT.

The chain joins TRBV5-1 to TRBJ1-1; no definite D call. There are 13 residues in the CDR3. V was pared by 4 bases and J by 2 bases, with 9 bases between. Per germline, CDR1 SGHRS and CDR2 YFSETQ. The CDR3 sequence: CASSPTTNTEAFF. CDR3 bases: TGCGCCAGCAGCCCTACAACCAACACTGAAGCTTTCTTT.

V is TRBV19 and J is TRBJ2-1; 9 bases match TRBD1. V dropped 7 bases and J dropped 4; count of bases not matched to a gene: 5. The CDR3 is made up of 14 amino acids. CDR1 is LNHDA and CDR2 is SQIVND in the germline V gene (reference sequence). The CDR3: CASNDRGSYNEQFF. The CDR3, as DNA: TGTGCCAGTAACGACAGGGGGTCTTACAATGAGCAGTTCTTC.